This is a list of T cell receptor beta chains from one sample in a study of naive and memory T cell subsets. MiXCR, applied by TCRdb to the UMI-ligation and nested PCR reads, yields one record per CDR3 protein. In the table there are around 29,000 distinct CDR3 sequences, approximately 18% of which are singletons. The sample consisted of effector memory CD4+ T cells from blood. These receptors all stem from a human donor in good health. The CDR3 runs from the conserved cysteine through the conserved F or W. The order of the fields is V gene, clone size, D gene, J gene, CDR3 length, CDR3 DNA, CDR3 protein. The D gene is left open where the match is weak. The size field is filled for only some rows; it gives once, few, many or a size class.

TRBV12-3/TRBV12-4,few,-,TRBJ2-5,14,TGTGCCAGCAGCGAAGGCTACGGTCAAGAGACCCAGTACTTC,CASSEGYGQETQYF
TRBV19,few,-,TRBJ2-2,12,TGTGCCAGTGGACTATCACCCGGGGAGCTGTTTTTT,CASGLSPGELFF
TRBV6-5,-,-,TRBJ2-2,16,TGTGCCAGCAGTTACAGGAGGGGGAGAGACACCGGGGAGCTGTTTTTT,CASSYRRGRDTGELFF
TRBV12-3/TRBV12-4,-,TRBD1,TRBJ1-1,14,TGTGCCAGCAGTCAGTGGACAGGGTCCCGTGAAGCTTTCTTT,CASSQWTGSREAFF
TRBV6-1,many,-,TRBJ1-1,13,TGTGCCAGCAGTGAAGACCCGAACACTGAAGCTTTCTTT,CASSEDPNTEAFF
TRBV7-9,many,-,TRBJ1-2,14,TGTGCCAGCAGCTTAGGAGATGCCAGATATGGCTACACCTTC,CASSLGDARYGYTF
TRBV28,few,TRBD1,TRBJ2-3,15,TGTGCCAGCATGGTAGACAGGGGTAGAATAAATACGCAGTATTTT,CASMVDRGRINTQYF
TRBV7-9,medium-sized,-,TRBJ2-7,11,TGTGCCAGCAGCGTGGAGACCGAGCAGTACTTC,CASSVETEQYF
TRBV7-7,once,TRBD2,TRBJ2-1,15,TGTGCTAGCAGCCCGGGACTAGCGGCCTACAATGAGCAGTTCTTC,CASSPGLAAYNEQFF
TRBV12-3/TRBV12-4,-,TRBD1,TRBJ2-5,13,TGTGCCAGCAGTCTAGGACAGGGGGAGACCCAGTACTTC,CASSLGQGETQYF
TRBV6-5,-,-,TRBJ1-2,14,TGTGCCAGCAGTTACACAGGGAGCGACTATGGCTACACCTTC,CASSYTGSDYGYTF
TRBV10-3,-,-,TRBJ2-7,12,TGTGCCATCAGTGAGCGAGAATACGAGCAGTACTTC,CAISEREYEQYF
TRBV30,-,-,TRBJ1-5,14,TGTGCCTGGAGTGCGGGGGAGAGCAATCAGCCCCAGCATTTT,CAWSAGESNQPQHF
TRBV20-1,many,-,TRBJ2-1,15,TGCAGTGCTAGAGAACGGGCGTCTCACTACAATGAGCAGTTCTTC,CSARERASHYNEQFF
TRBV7-9,few,TRBD2,TRBJ2-1,18,TGTGCCAGCAGCTTAGCTCTAGCGGGAGGGTCTGGCTACAATGAGCAGTTCTTC,CASSLALAGGSGYNEQFF
TRBV10-2,few,-,TRBJ1-5,13,TGCGCCAGCAGTCTACAGGAATATCAGCCCCAGCATTTT,CASSLQEYQPQHF
TRBV11-2,-,TRBD2,TRBJ2-4,18,TGTGCCAGCAGCTTAGGGACTAGCGGGTCCATAGCCAAAAACATTCAGTACTTC,CASSLGTSGSIAKNIQYF
TRBV6-1,few,-,TRBJ1-4,14,TGTGCCAGCAGACGCGACCAGGGTAGGGAAAAACTGTTTTTT,CASRRDQGREKLFF
TRBV5-4,-,TRBD2,TRBJ2-2,17,TGTGCCAGCAGAAACGGACTAGCGGGAGGAGGCACCGGGGAGCTGTTTTTT,CASRNGLAGGGTGELFF
TRBV30,-,-,TRBJ2-2,12,TGTGCCTGGAGGGCGGGCACCGGGGAGCTGTTTTTT,CAWRAGTGELFF
TRBV9,-,-,TRBJ2-7,13,TGTGCCAGCAGCGTAGGGGGTGTCCACGAGCAGTACTTC,CASSVGGVHEQYF
TRBV10-3,-,-,TRBJ2-1,18,TGTGCCATCAGCGCTAATGGGGGCGGGAGTATCTCCTACAATGAGCAGTTCTTC,CAISANGGGSISYNEQFF
TRBV5-1,many,-,TRBJ2-1,11,TGCGCCAGCAGCTTTCACAATGAGCAGTTCTTC,CASSFHNEQFF
TRBV28,few,TRBD1,TRBJ2-1,14,TGTGCCAGCCTCACCAGACAGGGATACAATGAGCAGTTCTTC,CASLTRQGYNEQFF
TRBV6-2/TRBV6-3,many,-,TRBJ2-7,11,TGTGCCAGCAGTCTCGCGGGGAAGCAGTACTTC,CASSLAGKQYF
TRBV3-1,few,-,TRBJ1-6,14,TGTGCCAGCAGCCAAGTTACAGGGTATTCACCCCTCCACTTT,CASSQVTGYSPLHF
TRBV28,-,-,TRBJ1-1,15,TGTGCCAGCAAGTTTGCGGGGCAGGTTAACACTGAAGCTTTCTTT,CASKFAGQVNTEAFF
TRBV3-1,medium-sized,-,TRBJ1-2,16,TGTGCCAGCAGCCCAAGACTACTACAGGTTCTCTATGGCTACACCTTC,CASSPRLLQVLYGYTF
TRBV28,many,TRBD1,TRBJ2-1,16,TGTGCCAGCAGTTCTCCGGGACAGGTCCCTCGCGATGAGCAGTTCTTC,CASSSPGQVPRDEQFF
TRBV2,-,-,TRBJ2-5,13,TGTGCCAGCAGTGAATGGGGACAAGAGACCCAGTACTTC,CASSEWGQETQYF
TRBV20-1,many,-,TRBJ1-1,12,TGCAGTGCTTTTGAGATGAACACTGAAGCTTTCTTT,CSAFEMNTEAFF
TRBV28,-,-,TRBJ2-7,15,TGTGCCAGCAGCCCAACCAGGACTACGTCCTACGAGCAGTACTTC,CASSPTRTTSYEQYF
TRBV7-2,many,-,TRBJ1-1,13,TGTGCCAGCAAAAGCCAGACGAACACTGAAGCTTTCTTT,CASKSQTNTEAFF
TRBV7-2,few,-,TRBJ2-1,15,TGTGCCAGCAGCTTACACATGAGCTCCTACAATGAGCAGTTCTTC,CASSLHMSSYNEQFF
TRBV20-1,medium-sized,TRBD1,TRBJ2-7,15,TGCAGTGCAAGGAGTGACAGGGGTTTAACCTACGAGCAGTACTTC,CSARSDRGLTYEQYF
TRBV21-1,medium-sized,-,TRBJ2-1,18,TGTGCCAGCAGCAAAGATAGCCTAGCGGGCCCCAACTACAATGAGCAGTTCTTC,CASSKDSLAGPNYNEQFF
TRBV6-1,-,-,TRBJ2-1,18,TGTGCCAGCAGTGAAGCGCCCGGGGGTTCTTTTAGGAGCAATGAGCAGTTCTTC,CASSEAPGGSFRSNEQFF
TRBV12-3/TRBV12-4,few,TRBD1,TRBJ1-4,14,TGTGCCAGCAGTTTGAGACAGGGAGGTGAAAAACTGTTTTTT,CASSLRQGGEKLFF
TRBV7-8,few,TRBD1,TRBJ1-4,14,TGTGCCAGCAGCCGACGGGACAGGAATGAAAAACTGTTTTTT,CASSRRDRNEKLFF
TRBV20-1,-,TRBD2,TRBJ2-1,15,TGCAGTGCTAGAGGGACCGGGACTAGTAACAATGAGCAGTTCTTC,CSARGTGTSNNEQFF
TRBV27,many,-,TRBJ1-5,13,TGTGCCAGCAGTTTAGAGGAGGGTCAGCCCCAGCATTTT,CASSLEEGQPQHF
TRBV12-3/TRBV12-4,-,-,TRBJ2-1,15,TGTGCCAGCATGTCGGGAGAGCTACGCTACAATGAGCAGTTCTTC,CASMSGELRYNEQFF
TRBV28,large,-,TRBJ1-1,13,TGTGCCAGCAGTTTAGAGGGGAACACTGAAGCTTTCTTT,CASSLEGNTEAFF
TRBV29-1,-,-,TRBJ2-2,15,TGCAGCGTCGCTAAGGGGGGCGCGGGGGCCGGGGAGCTGTTTTTT,CSVAKGGAGAGELFF
TRBV7-9,few,-,TRBJ2-5,15,TGTGCCAGCAGCTTAGGGGACCATAAGGGGGAGACCCAGTACTTC,CASSLGDHKGETQYF
TRBV19,-,TRBD2,TRBJ2-2,15,TGTGCCAGTAGTATCGCGGGGAGGGGAACGGAGGAGCTGTTTTTT,CASSIAGRGTEELFF
TRBV28,few,-,TRBJ2-1,14,TGTGCCAGCAGTGGGTTTCCGAGTTACAATGAGCAGTTCTTC,CASSGFPSYNEQFF
TRBV7-2,few,-,TRBJ2-7,15,TGTGCCAGCAGCTTAATGGGGGGTGATGGGGCCGAGCAGTACTTC,CASSLMGGDGAEQYF
TRBV2,many,TRBD1,TRBJ1-1,14,TGTGCCAGCAGAGTAAGGGCAGGGGGTACTGAAGCTTTCTTT,CASRVRAGGTEAFF
TRBV11-2,-,-,TRBJ1-2,15,TGTGCCAGCAGCTTAATTCGGGGGGCCGTCTATGGCTACACCTTC,CASSLIRGAVYGYTF